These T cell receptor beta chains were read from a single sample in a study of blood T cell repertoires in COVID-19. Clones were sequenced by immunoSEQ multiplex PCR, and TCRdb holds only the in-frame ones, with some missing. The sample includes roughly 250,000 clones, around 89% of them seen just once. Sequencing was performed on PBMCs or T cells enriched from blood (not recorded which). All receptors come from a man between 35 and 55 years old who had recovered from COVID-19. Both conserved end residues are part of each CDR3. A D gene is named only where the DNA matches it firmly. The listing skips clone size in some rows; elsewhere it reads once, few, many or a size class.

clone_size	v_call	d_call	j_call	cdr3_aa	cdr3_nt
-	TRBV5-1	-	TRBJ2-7	CASSLDPHAGSSYEQYF	TGCGCCAGCAGCTTGGACCCCCACGCTGGGAGCTCCTACGAGCAGTACTTC
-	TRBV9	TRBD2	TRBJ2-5	CASSVAPRRGGQETQYF	TGTGCCAGCAGCGTAGCCCCCCGGCGGGGGGGCCAAGAGACCCAGTACTTC
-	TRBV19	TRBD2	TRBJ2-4	CASTWLAGGENIQYF	TGTGCCAGTACTTGGCTAGCGGGGGGGGAAAACATTCAGTACTTC
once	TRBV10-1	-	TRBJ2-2	CASSASGRTGELFF	TGCGCCAGCAGTGCGAGCGGGCGGACCGGGGAGCTGTTTTTT
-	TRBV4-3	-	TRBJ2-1	CASSLGASSYNEQFF	TGCGCCAGCAGCCTGGGAGCCAGCTCCTACAATGAGCAGTTCTTC
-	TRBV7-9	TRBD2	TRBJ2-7	CASSLALERESSYEQYF	TGTGCCAGCAGCTTAGCGCTGGAGCGGGAAAGCTCCTACGAGCAGTACTTC
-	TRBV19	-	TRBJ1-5	CASTYSKGIGQPQHF	TGTGCCAGTACTTATAGCAAGGGGATTGGACAGCCCCAGCATTTT
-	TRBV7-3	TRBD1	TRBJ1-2	CASSLSPGLQGAGGYTF	TGTGCCAGCAGCTTATCCCCGGGTTTACAGGGGGCAGGTGGCTACACCTTC
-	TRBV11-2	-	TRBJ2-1	CASTETSLYNEQFF	TGTGCCAGCACAGAAACGTCCCTCTACAATGAGCAGTTCTTC
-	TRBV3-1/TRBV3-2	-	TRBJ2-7	CASSQGRSYEQYF	TGTGCCAGCAGCCAAGGCAGGTCCTACGAGCAGTACTTC
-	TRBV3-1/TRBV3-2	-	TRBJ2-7	CASSQEARGASYEQYF	TGTGCCAGCAGCCAAGAGGCAAGGGGCGCATCCTACGAGCAGTACTTC
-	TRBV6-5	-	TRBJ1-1	CASSYSRGAGTEAFF	TGTGCCAGCAGTTACTCGCGGGGGGCTGGCACTGAAGCTTTCTTT
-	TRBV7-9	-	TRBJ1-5	CASSSGDQPQHF	TGTGCCAGCAGCTCGGGGGATCAGCCCCAGCATTTT
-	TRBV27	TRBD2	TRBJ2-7	CASSLARDYTQKFYEQYF	TGTGCCAGCAGTTTGGCCCGGGACTACACACAGAAATTCTACGAGCAGTACTTC
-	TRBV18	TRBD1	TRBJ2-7	CASSPPRQGAGYEQYF	TGTGCCAGCTCACCACCGAGACAGGGGGCTGGTTACGAGCAGTACTTC
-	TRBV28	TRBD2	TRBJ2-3	CASTYRTSGFADTQYF	TGTGCCAGCACCTACCGGACTAGCGGGTTTGCAGATACGCAGTATTTT
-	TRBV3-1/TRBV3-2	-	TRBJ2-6	CASSQPSGANVLTF	TGTGCCAGCAGCCAACCTTCTGGGGCCAACGTCCTGACTTTC
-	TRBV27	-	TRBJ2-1	CASSQLETAYNEQFF	TGTGCCAGCAGTCAATTGGAGACAGCCTACAATGAGCAGTTCTTC
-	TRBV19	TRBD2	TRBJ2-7	CASSIAGRASYEQYF	TGTGCCAGTAGTATAGCCGGGAGGGCCAGCTACGAGCAGTACTTC
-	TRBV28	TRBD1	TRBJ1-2	CASSLTPDRGRNYGYTF	TGTGCCAGCAGTTTAACCCCGGACAGGGGGCGCAACTATGGCTACACCTTC
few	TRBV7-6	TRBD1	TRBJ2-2	CASSFRGSTGELFF	TGTGCCAGCAGCTTCAGGGGGTCGACCGGGGAGCTGTTTTTT
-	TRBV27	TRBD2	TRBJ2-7	CASRPGASGRSTYEQYF	TGTGCCAGCAGGCCCGGCGCTAGCGGGAGGTCAACCTACGAGCAGTACTTC
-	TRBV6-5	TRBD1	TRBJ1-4	CASSNSGTGDEKLFF	TGTGCCAGCAGTAATTCCGGGACAGGAGATGAAAAACTGTTTTTT
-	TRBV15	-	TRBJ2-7	CATSRSRQSYEQYF	TGTGCCACCAGCAGAAGCAGACAGAGCTACGAGCAGTACTTC
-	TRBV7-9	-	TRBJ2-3	CASSLQQQTDTQYF	TGTGCCAGCAGCTTACAACAGCAAACAGATACGCAGTATTTT
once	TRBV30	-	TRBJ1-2	CAWSGNRDYGYTF	TGTGCCTGGAGCGGTAACAGGGACTATGGCTACACCTTC
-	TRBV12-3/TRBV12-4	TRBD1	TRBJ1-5	CASSVTGADQHF	TGTGCCAGCAGTGTAACAGGGGCCGACCAGCATTTT
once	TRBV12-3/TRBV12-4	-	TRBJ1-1	CASRTGIGTEAFF	TGTGCCAGCAGAACAGGAATTGGCACTGAAGCTTTCTTT
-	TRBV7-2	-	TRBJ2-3	CASSLVADTSTDTQYF	TGTGCCAGCAGCTTAGTTGCCGATACTAGCACAGATACGCAGTATTTT
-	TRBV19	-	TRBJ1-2	CASSISRYYGYTF	TGTGCCAGTAGTATAAGCAGGTATTATGGCTACACCTTC
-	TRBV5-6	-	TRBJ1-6	CASSLGNGPRDSYNSPLHF	TGTGCCAGCAGCTTGGGGAACGGGCCACGGGACTCCTATAATTCACCCCTCCACTTT
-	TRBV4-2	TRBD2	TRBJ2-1	CASSPRPSGRDNEQFF	TGTGCCAGCAGCCCAAGGCCGAGCGGGAGGGACAATGAGCAGTTCTTC
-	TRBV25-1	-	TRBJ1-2	CASSEFAGYTF	TGTGCCAGCAGTGAATTCGCGGGCTACACCTTC
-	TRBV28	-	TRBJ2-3	CASSLTARSTDTQYF	TGTGCCAGCAGTTTAACGGCCAGGAGCACAGATACGCAGTATTTT
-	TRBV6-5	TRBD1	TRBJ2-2	CASTRQGINTGELFF	TGTGCCAGCACCCGACAGGGGATAAACACCGGGGAGCTGTTTTTT
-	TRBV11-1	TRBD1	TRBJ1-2	CASSPLPPRGLYGYTF	TGTGCCAGCAGCCCTCTCCCGCCGAGGGGGCTCTATGGCTACACCTTC
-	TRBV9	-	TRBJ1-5	CASSVAGDQPQHF	TGTGCCAGCAGCGTCGCAGGGGATCAGCCCCAGCATTTT
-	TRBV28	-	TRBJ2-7	CASSLVQVTYEQYF	TGTGCCAGCAGTTTGGTCCAGGTCACCTACGAGCAGTACTTC
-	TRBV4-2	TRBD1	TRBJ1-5	CASSQKPGQGNFGNQPQHF	TGTGCCAGCAGCCAAAAGCCGGGACAGGGGAACTTTGGCAATCAGCCCCAGCATTTT
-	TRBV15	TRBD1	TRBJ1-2	CATSRQRTGDGGYTF	TGTGCCACCAGCAGACAGAGGACAGGCGATGGGGGCTACACCTTC
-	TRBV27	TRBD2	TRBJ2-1	CASSSSYGTSVRNEQFF	TGTGCCAGCAGTTCCTCTTACGGGACTAGCGTAAGAAATGAGCAGTTCTTC